Sequencing of this T cell receptor (beta chain) was carried out in a study of blood T cells in healthy people across ages. Isolation of PBMCs gave at least 7 million cells per sample. Together with a sample-barcoded 5' primer, a J-beta primer mix was included in a second PCR lasting about 6 to 12 cycles. TCRdb ran MiXCR on the 5' RACE reads and lists one entry per CDR3 protein. The sample holds around 1,000,000 distinct CDR3 sequences, almost 25% seen once. Germline assignment: CDR1 SQVTM and CDR2 ANQGSEA. V lost 3 bases and J lost 4, with 15 bases in between. The CDR3 runs to 14 residues. Another study also made use of these data, one on T cells of mothers and their children.

The source of this sequence is a girl aged 2-10 years in good health. Sequencing was carried out using blood. The V call is TRBV29-1, the J call TRBJ2-5; no clear D gene. The CDR3 DNA sequence: TGCAGCGTTGAGGAGAGGCGCACCATAGAGACCCAGTACTTC. Encoded protein: CSVEERRTIETQYF. The full variable domain, completed using reference TRBV29-1 and TRBJ2-5, is SAVISQKPSRDICQRGTSLTIQCQVDSQVTMMFWYRQQPGQSLTLIATANQGSEATYESGFVIDKFPISRPNLTFSTLTVSNMSPEDSSIYLCSVEERRTIETQYFGPGTRLLVL.